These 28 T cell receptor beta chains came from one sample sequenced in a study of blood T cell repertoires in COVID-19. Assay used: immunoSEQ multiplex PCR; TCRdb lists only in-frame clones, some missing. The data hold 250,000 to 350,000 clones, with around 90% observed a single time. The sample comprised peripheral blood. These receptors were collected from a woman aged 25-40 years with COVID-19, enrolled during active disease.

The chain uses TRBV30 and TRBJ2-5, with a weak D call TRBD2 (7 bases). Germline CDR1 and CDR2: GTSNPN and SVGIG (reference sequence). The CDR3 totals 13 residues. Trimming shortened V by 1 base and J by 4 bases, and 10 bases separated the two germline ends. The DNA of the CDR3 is TGTGCCTGGAGTGGGGGGGGGCGAGAGACCCAGTACTTC. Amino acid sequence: CAWSGGGRETQYF.

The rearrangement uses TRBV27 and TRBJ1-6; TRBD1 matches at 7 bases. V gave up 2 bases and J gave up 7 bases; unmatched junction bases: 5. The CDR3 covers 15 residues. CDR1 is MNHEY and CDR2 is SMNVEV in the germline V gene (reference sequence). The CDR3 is CASSLEGARNSPLHF. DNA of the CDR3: TGTGCCAGCAGTTTAGAGGGGGCGAGGAATTCACCCCTCCACTTT.

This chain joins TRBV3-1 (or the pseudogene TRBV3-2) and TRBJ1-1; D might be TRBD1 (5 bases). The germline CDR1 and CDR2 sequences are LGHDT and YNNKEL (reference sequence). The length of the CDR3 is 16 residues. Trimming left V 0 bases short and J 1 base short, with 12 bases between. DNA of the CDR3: TGTGCCAGCAGCCAAGATTCGGGGGGGTGGAACACTGAAGCTTTCTTT. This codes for CASSQDSGGWNTEAFF.

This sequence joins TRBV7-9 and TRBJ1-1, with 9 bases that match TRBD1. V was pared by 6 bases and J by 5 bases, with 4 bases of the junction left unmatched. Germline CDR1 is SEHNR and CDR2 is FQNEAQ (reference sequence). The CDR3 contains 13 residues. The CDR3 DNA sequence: TGTGCCAGCAGGGAGACAGGGGGAACTGAAGCTTTCTTT. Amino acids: CASRETGGTEAFF. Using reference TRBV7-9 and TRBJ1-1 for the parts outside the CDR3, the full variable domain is DTGVSQNPRHKITKRGQNVTFRCDPISEHNRLYWYRQTLGQGPEFLTYFQNEAQLEKSRLLSDRFSAERPKGSFSTLEIQRTEQGDSAMYLCASRETGGTEAFFGQGTRLTVV.

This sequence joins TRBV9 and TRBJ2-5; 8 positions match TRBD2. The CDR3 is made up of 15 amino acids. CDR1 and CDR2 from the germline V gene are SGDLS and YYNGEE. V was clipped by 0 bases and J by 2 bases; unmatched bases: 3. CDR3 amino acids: CASSVVRGDQETQYF. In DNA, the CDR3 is TGTGCCAGCAGCGTAGTGCGGGGGGATCAAGAGACCCAGTACTTC. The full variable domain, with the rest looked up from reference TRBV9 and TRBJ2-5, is DSGVTQTPKHLITATGQRVTLRCSPRSGDLSVYWYQQSLDQGLQFLIQYYNGEERAKGNILERFSAQQFPDLHSELNLSSLELGDSALYFCASSVVRGDQETQYFGPGTRLLVL.

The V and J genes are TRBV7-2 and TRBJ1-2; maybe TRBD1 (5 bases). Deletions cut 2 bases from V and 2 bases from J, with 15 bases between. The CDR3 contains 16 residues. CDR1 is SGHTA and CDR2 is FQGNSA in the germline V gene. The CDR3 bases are TGTGCCAGCAGCTTACCCCGGACAAGTGGCAACTATGGCTACACCTTC. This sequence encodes CASSLPRTSGNYGYTF.

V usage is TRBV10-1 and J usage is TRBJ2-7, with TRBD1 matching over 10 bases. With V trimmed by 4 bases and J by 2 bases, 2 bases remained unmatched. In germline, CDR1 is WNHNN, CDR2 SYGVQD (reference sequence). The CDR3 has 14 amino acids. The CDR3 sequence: CASSGGTGAYEQYF. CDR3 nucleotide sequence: TGCGCCAGCAGTGGCGGGACAGGGGCCTACGAGCAGTACTTC.

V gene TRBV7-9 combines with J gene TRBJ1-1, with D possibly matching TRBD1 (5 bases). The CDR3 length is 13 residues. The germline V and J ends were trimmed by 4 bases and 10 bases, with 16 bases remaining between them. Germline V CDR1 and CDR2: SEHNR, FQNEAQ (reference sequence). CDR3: CASSSYGGEGAFF. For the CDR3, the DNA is TGTGCCAGCAGCTCATACGGGGGGGAAGGAGCTTTCTTT.

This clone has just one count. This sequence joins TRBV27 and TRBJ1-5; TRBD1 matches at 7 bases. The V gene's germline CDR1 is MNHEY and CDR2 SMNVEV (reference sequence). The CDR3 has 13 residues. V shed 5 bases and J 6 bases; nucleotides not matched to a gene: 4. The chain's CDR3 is CASSLTGFQPQHF. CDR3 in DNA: TGTGCCAGCAGTCTGACAGGGTTTCAGCCCCAGCATTTT.

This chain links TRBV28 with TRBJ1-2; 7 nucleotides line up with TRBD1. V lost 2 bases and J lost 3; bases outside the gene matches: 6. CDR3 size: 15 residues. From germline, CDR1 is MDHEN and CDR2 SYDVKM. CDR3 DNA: TGTGCCAGCAGTTTAGGGGACAGCTCGGACTATGGCTACACCTTC. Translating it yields CASSLGDSSDYGYTF.

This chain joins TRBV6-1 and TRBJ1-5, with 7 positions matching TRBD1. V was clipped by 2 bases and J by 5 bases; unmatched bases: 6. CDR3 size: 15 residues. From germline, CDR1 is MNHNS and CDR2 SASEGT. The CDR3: CASSESTGPDQPQHF. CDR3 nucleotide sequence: TGTGCCAGCAGTGAATCGACAGGGCCGGATCAGCCCCAGCATTTT.

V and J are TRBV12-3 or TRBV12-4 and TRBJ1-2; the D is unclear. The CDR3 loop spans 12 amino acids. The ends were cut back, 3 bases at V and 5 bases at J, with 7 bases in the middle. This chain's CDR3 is CASSLQRYGYTF. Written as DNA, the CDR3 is TGTGCCAGCAGTTTGCAGCGGTATGGCTACACCTTC.

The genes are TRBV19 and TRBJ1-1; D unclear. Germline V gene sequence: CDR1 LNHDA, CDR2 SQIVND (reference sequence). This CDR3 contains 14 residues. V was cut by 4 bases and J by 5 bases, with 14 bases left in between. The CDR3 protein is CASSTENRGTEAFF. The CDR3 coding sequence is TGTGCCAGTAGTACCGAAAACCGGGGAACTGAAGCTTTCTTT.

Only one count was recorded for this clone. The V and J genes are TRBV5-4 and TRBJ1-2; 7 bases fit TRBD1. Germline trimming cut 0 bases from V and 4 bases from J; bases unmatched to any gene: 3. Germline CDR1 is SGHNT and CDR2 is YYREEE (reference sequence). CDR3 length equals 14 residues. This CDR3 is CASSLAGGGYGYTF. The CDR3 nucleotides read TGTGCCAGCAGCTTGGCAGGGGGTGGCTATGGCTACACCTTC.

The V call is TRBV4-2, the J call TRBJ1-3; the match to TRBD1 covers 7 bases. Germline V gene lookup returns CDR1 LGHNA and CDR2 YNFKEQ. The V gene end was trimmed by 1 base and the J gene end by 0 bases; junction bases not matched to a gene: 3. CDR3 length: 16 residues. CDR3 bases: TGTGCCAGCAGCCAAGTGGACAGGTACTCTGGAAACACCATATATTTT. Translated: CASSQVDRYSGNTIYF.

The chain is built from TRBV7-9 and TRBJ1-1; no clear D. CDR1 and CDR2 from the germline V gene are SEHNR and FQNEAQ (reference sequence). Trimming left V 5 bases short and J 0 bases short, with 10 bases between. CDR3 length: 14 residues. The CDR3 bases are TGTGCCAGCAGCCCGACGGCGGTGAACACTGAAGCTTTCTTT. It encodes CASSPTAVNTEAFF.

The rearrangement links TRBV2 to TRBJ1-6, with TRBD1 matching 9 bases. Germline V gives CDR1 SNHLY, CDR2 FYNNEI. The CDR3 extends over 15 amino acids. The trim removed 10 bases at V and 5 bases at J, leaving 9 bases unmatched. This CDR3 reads CATQSRTGDNSPLHF. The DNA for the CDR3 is TGTGCCACACAGAGCAGGACAGGGGATAATTCACCCCTCCACTTT.

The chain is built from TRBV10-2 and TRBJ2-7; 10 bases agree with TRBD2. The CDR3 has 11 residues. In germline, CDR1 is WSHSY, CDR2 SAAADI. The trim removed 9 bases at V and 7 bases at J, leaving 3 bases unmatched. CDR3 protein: CASLAGGEQYF. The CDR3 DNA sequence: TGCGCCAGTTTAGCGGGGGGAGAGCAGTACTTC.

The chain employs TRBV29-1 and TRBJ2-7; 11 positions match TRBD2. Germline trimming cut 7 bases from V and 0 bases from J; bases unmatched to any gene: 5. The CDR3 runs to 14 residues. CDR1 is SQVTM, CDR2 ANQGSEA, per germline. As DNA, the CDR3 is TGCAGCGCTAAGACTAGCGGGGACTCCTACGAGCAGTACTTC. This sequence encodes CSAKTSGDSYEQYF.

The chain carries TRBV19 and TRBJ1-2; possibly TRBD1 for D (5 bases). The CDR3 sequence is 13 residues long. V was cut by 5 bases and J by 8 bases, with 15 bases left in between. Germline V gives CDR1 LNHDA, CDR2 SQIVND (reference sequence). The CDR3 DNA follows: TGTGCCAGTAGTCCACGACAGTTGAAGGGCTACACCTTC. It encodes CASSPRQLKGYTF.

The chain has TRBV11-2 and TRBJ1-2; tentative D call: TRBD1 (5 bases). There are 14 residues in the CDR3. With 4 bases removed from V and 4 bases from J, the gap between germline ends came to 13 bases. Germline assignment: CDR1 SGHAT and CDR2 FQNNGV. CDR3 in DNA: TGTGCCAGCAGCTCAGGAGCGGGGACCTATGGCTACACCTTC. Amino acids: CASSSGAGTYGYTF.

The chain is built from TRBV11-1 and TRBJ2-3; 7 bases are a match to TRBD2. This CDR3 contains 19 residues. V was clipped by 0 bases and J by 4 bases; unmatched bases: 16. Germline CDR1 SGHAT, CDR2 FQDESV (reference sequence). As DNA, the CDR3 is TGTGCCAGCAGCTTAGCCCCCTCCGGGGCGGGAGAAGAGGCAGATACGCAGTATTTT. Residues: CASSLAPSGAGEEADTQYF.

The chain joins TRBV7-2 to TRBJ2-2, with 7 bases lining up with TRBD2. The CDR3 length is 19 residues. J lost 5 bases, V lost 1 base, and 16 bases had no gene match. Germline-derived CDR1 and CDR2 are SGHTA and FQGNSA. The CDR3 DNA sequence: TGTGCCAGCAGCTTAGTAGGCTCTAGCGGAGTCGCGAGGACCGGGGAGCTGTTTTTT. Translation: CASSLVGSSGVARTGELFF.

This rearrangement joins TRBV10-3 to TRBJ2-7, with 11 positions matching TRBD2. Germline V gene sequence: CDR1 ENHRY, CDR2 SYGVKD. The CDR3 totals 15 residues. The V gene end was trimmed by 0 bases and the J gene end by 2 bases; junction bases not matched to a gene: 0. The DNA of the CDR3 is TGTGCCATCAGTGAGTCGACTAGCGGGACCTACGAGCAGTACTTC. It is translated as CAISESTSGTYEQYF.

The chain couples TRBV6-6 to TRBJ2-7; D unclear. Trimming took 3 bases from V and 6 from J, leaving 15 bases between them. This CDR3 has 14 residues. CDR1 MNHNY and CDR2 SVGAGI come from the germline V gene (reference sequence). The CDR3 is CASSYSPGSFEQYF. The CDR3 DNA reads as TGTGCCAGCAGTTATAGCCCGGGTTCTTTCGAGCAGTACTTC.

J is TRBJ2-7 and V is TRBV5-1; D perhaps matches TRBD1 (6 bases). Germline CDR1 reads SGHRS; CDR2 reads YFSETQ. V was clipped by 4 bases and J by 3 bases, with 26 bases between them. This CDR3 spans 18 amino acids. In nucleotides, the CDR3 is TGCGCCAGCAGCCCATCATTTTTACAGGGTAACGGAGTCTACGAGCAGTACTTC. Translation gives CASSPSFLQGNGVYEQYF.

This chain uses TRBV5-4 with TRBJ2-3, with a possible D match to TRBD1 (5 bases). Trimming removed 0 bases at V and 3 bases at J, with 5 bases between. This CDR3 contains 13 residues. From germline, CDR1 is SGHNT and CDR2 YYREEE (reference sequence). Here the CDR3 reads CASSLEGTDTQYF. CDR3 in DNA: TGTGCCAGCAGCTTGGAGGGGACAGATACGCAGTATTTT.

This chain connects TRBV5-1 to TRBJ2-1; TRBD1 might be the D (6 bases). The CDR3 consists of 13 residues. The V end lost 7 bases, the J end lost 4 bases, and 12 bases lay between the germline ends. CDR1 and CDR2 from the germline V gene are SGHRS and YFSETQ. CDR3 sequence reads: CASGQGMYNEQFF. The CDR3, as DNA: TGCGCCAGCGGGCAGGGGATGTACAATGAGCAGTTCTTC. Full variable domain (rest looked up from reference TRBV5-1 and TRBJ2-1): KAGVTQTPRYLIKTRGQQVTLSCSPISGHRSVSWYQQTPGQGLQFLFEYFSETQRNKGNFPGRFSGRQFSNSRSEMNVSTLELGDSALYLCASGQGMYNEQFFGPGTRLTVL.